Listed below are T cell receptor beta chains from one sample, sequenced in a study of shared clonotypes between healthy human individuals. Profiling relied on immunoSEQ multiplex PCR, and the TCRdb table lists in-frame clones only, not all of them. This table holds approximately 440,000 clones, roughly three quarters found once. Sequencing input: PBMCs. The receptors here all came from a woman aged 40 to 50 in good health. Some clones in this sample may be carry-over from other donors' samples. The CDR3 runs from the conserved cysteine through the conserved F or W. D genes are given only for firm matches. A row's size may be missing; if present it is once, few, many or a size class.

v_gene	j_gene	d_gene	abundance	CDR3aa	CDR3nt
TRBV28	TRBJ1-4	NA	NA	CASRTTGNEKLFF	TGTGCCAGCAGGACTACAGGGAATGAAAAACTGTTTTTT
TRBV28	TRBJ2-7	TRBD2	NA	CASSLTAGGYEQYF	TGTGCCAGCAGCCTAACAGCGGGAGGGTACGAGCAGTACTTC
TRBV4-2	TRBJ2-1	NA	NA	CASSQDPHSAYYNEQFF	TGTGCCAGCAGCCAAGATCCCCACAGCGCTTACTACAATGAGCAGTTCTTC
TRBV28	TRBJ2-5	TRBD2	NA	CASSSPGLAGGETQYF	TGTGCCAGCAGTTCCCCGGGGCTAGCGGGAGGAGAGACCCAGTACTTC
TRBV2	TRBJ1-1	NA	few	CASSLLLILATEAFF	TGTGCCAGCAGTTTGTTACTGATCCTGGCCACTGAAGCTTTCTTT
TRBV18	TRBJ1-4	NA	NA	CASSPPGKGGKLFF	TGTGCCAGCTCACCACCAGGGAAAGGAGGAAAACTGTTTTTT
TRBV19	TRBJ1-5	NA	NA	CATHPGAGRYQPQHF	TGTGCCACCCACCCGGGGGCAGGGCGCTATCAGCCCCAGCATTTT
TRBV5-1	TRBJ2-3	NA	once	CASSLGAASGTQYF	TGCGCCAGCAGCTTGGGGGCGGCATCAGGTACGCAGTATTTT
TRBV7-3	TRBJ2-2	NA	NA	CASSYDRNTGELFF	TGTGCCAGCAGCTACGACAGGAACACCGGGGAGCTGTTTTTT
TRBV7-2	TRBJ1-2	NA	NA	CASSLRRAGYTF	TGTGCCAGCAGCTTAAGAAGGGCAGGCTACACCTTC
TRBV6-1	TRBJ1-5	TRBD1	NA	CASITGGSNQPQHF	TGTGCCAGCATCACAGGGGGTAGCAATCAGCCCCAGCATTTT
TRBV18	TRBJ1-1	NA	many	CASSPRGGVSAFF	TGTGCCAGCTCACCAAGGGGCGGGGTTTCGGCTTTCTTT
TRBV25-1	TRBJ1-2	NA	NA	CASSENAIYGYTF	TGTGCCAGCAGTGAGAACGCAATCTATGGCTACACCTTC
TRBV19	TRBJ2-2	TRBD2	NA	CASSFSGGNTGELFF	TGTGCCAGTAGTTTCAGCGGGGGGAACACCGGGGAGCTGTTTTTT
TRBV7-9	TRBJ1-1	NA	NA	CASRRNNEAFF	TGTGCCAGCAGGCGAAACAATGAAGCTTTCTTT
TRBV28	TRBJ1-2	NA	NA	CASSLTLRPYGYTF	TGTGCCAGCAGTTTAACCCTCCGGCCGTATGGCTACACCTTC
TRBV19	TRBJ1-2	TRBD1	NA	CASFSPRDRAGYGYTF	TGTGCCAGCTTCTCGCCCCGGGACAGGGCGGGGTATGGCTACACCTTC
TRBV18	TRBJ2-1	TRBD1	many	CASSALDREGEQFF	TGTGCCAGCTCAGCTCTTGACAGGGAAGGTGAGCAGTTCTTC
TRBV4-2	TRBJ1-2	TRBD1	few	CASSLGQGNYGYTF	TGTGCCAGCAGCCTTGGACAGGGAAACTATGGCTACACCTTC
TRBV7-3	TRBJ2-1	NA	NA	CASSLTPQNGNEQFF	TGTGCCAGCAGCTTAACACCCCAAAACGGGAATGAGCAGTTCTTC
TRBV14	TRBJ2-1	TRBD2	NA	CASRQTSGRRHEQFF	TGTGCCAGCAGACAGACTAGCGGGAGACGGCATGAGCAGTTCTTC
TRBV5-4	TRBJ2-1	NA	NA	CASSPVYYNEQFF	TGTGCCAGCAGCCCGGTTTACTACAATGAGCAGTTCTTC
TRBV29-1	TRBJ2-3	TRBD2	once	CSVEIAGGPGDTQYF	TGCAGCGTTGAAATAGCGGGAGGGCCGGGGGATACGCAGTATTTT
TRBV7-8	TRBJ2-3	NA	NA	CASSLVVRTAGSTDTQYF	TGTGCCAGCAGCTTAGTAGTCCGAACTGCAGGGAGCACAGATACGCAGTATTTT
TRBV30	TRBJ2-5	TRBD1	NA	CACRTGGQETQYF	TGTGCCTGTCGGACAGGCGGTCAAGAGACCCAGTACTTC
TRBV9	TRBJ1-5	TRBD1	NA	CASSAGTGDQPQHF	TGTGCCAGCAGTGCCGGGACAGGAGATCAGCCCCAGCATTTT
TRBV7-9	TRBJ2-5	NA	once	CASGGKGARETQYF	TGTGCCAGCGGAGGGAAGGGGGCGCGAGAGACCCAGTACTTC
TRBV30	TRBJ2-7	NA	NA	CAWTQGGYEQYF	TGTGCCTGGACCCAGGGGGGTTACGAGCAGTACTTC
TRBV5-1	TRBJ1-1	NA	NA	CASTLGQTNTEAFF	TGCGCCAGCACCCTGGGACAAACGAACACTGAAGCTTTCTTT
TRBV9	TRBJ2-1	TRBD2	NA	CASSVRLAGGNEQFF	TGTGCCAGCAGCGTGAGGCTAGCGGGGGGCAATGAGCAGTTCTTC
TRBV9	TRBJ1-1	NA	NA	CASSVAGGPLMNTEAFF	TGTGCCAGCAGCGTGGCGGGGGGGCCACTCATGAACACTGAAGCTTTCTTT
TRBV7-9	TRBJ1-5	NA	NA	CASSLAGTSNQPQHF	TGTGCCAGCAGCTTAGCAGGGACGAGCAATCAGCCCCAGCATTTT
TRBV30	TRBJ1-1	TRBD1	NA	CAWSDRAHAEAFF	TGTGCCTGGAGCGACAGGGCCCACGCTGAAGCTTTCTTT
TRBV7-2	TRBJ2-1	NA	NA	CASGGKASSNEQFF	TGTGCCAGCGGGGGGAAGGCTAGCAGCAATGAGCAGTTCTTC
TRBV30	TRBJ2-3	NA	NA	CAWSKARRTDTQYF	TGTGCCTGGAGTAAGGCTAGACGCACAGATACGCAGTATTTT
TRBV28	TRBJ2-5	NA	many	CASSPRTIGEGETQYF	TGTGCCAGCAGTCCCCGGACAATCGGTGAGGGGGAGACCCAGTACTTC
TRBV4-2	TRBJ2-7	NA	many	CASSQDSGAAYEQYF	TGTGCCAGCAGCCAAGATAGCGGAGCGGCCTACGAGCAGTACTTC
TRBV29-1	TRBJ2-1	NA	NA	CSAYKTYNEQFF	TGCAGCGCTTACAAGACCTACAATGAGCAGTTCTTC
TRBV11-1	TRBJ2-7	NA	NA	CASSRGTYEQYF	TGTGCCAGCAGCAGGGGTACCTACGAGCAGTACTTC
TRBV7-6	TRBJ2-7	TRBD1	few	CASRFYLGQGSYEQYF	TGTGCCAGCAGATTTTACCTGGGACAGGGTTCCTACGAGCAGTACTTC
TRBV28	TRBJ1-2	NA	NA	CASRGTMGGYGYTF	TGTGCCAGCAGGGGTACTATGGGGGGCTATGGCTACACCTTC
TRBV10-3	TRBJ2-5	NA	NA	CAIKGPSETQYF	TGTGCCATCAAGGGACCCAGTGAGACCCAGTACTTC
TRBV5-4	TRBJ2-7	NA	NA	CASSVDRDASSYEQYF	TGTGCCAGCAGCGTCGACCGGGACGCGAGCTCCTACGAGCAGTACTTC
TRBV10-2	TRBJ2-6	NA	NA	CASSRSGANVLTF	TGCGCCAGCAGCAGGTCCGGGGCCAACGTCCTGACTTTC
TRBV7-2	TRBJ2-7	NA	few	CASSPSYEQYF	TGTGCCAGCAGCCCGTCCTACGAGCAGTACTTC
TRBV7-2	TRBJ2-5	TRBD2	NA	CASSPGTTRETQYF	TGTGCCAGCAGCCCCGGGACTACGCGGGAGACCCAGTACTTC
TRBV28	TRBJ1-2	NA	NA	CASSFPGNYGYTF	TGTGCCAGCAGTTTTCCAGGGAACTATGGCTACACCTTC
TRBV14	TRBJ2-1	TRBD2	NA	CASSQDPPGLAGGSGEQFF	TGTGCCAGCAGCCAAGACCCACCGGGACTAGCGGGAGGTTCGGGTGAGCAGTTCTTC
TRBV7-9	TRBJ2-1	NA	once	CASSHEGTYNEQFF	TGTGCCAGCAGCCACGAAGGAACCTACAATGAGCAGTTCTTC
TRBV28	TRBJ1-2	TRBD1	NA	CASSLYRGPYGYTF	TGTGCCAGCAGTCTCTACAGGGGGCCCTATGGCTACACCTTC
TRBV20-1	TRBJ2-1	NA	NA	CSARFRNEQFF	TGCAGTGCTAGATTCCGGAATGAGCAGTTCTTC
TRBV27	TRBJ1-2	TRBD1	NA	CASSPGTGANYGYTF	TGTGCCAGCAGTCCGGGGACAGGGGCTAACTATGGCTACACCTTC
TRBV7-9	TRBJ1-2	NA	NA	CASSPGGKIDGYTF	TGTGCCAGCAGCCCCGGAGGGAAAATTGATGGCTACACCTTC